This T cell receptor beta chain was documented in a study of vaccination and CD4 T cells after COVID-19 (dated by TCRdb to between 2021 and 2024). For context, the study as a whole: Convalescent patients had a positive SARS-CoV-2 result on nasal swab PCR, and of these patients, several had mild disease and one had severe disease. Six males and four females were included in the convalescent cohort, with two Hispanic individuals, seven Caucasians, two Asians and one multiracial person represented. Each participant got two doses of either the Pfizer-BioNTech BNT162b2 vaccine (n=8) or the Moderna mRNA-1273 vaccine (n=2). Post-COVID blood samples from convalescent patients were collected a median of approximately 100 days after diagnosis, with a range of roughly 30 to 170 days. Post-vaccine blood samples were obtained a median of around 67 days after the second vaccine dose, with a range of roughly 14 to 241 days. The cultures were stimulated with overlapping spike peptide pools from SARS-CoV-2 and from the common cold coronaviruses HCoV-NL63, HCoV-OC43 and HCoV-229E. In control cultures, a CEFX viral epitope pool was used as positive control, an HIV-1 Nef peptide pool was used as negative control, or no peptide was added. In ten to eleven COVID-19 convalescent patients and a few infection-naive healthy vaccine recipients, the spike-specific CD4+ TCR repertoire before mRNA vaccination was compared with the repertoire after mRNA vaccination. What the work shows at the level of the full study, not this receptor alone: The median count of SARS-CoV-2-reactive clonotypes went up from 21 after infection to about 40 after vaccination, although the change was not significant. Nearly all vaccine-specific clones in convalescent patients (304 of 307) were mono-reactive for SARS-CoV-2 spike rather than cross-reactive with common cold coronaviruses. The number of convalescent patients in the study was relatively small, and the study did not examine early timepoints following natural infection. Among the post-vaccine SARS-CoV-2-reactive clones in convalescent patients, a median about 89% showed up only after vaccination, which suggests vaccine-specific priming.

The treatment or condition label for this specimen denotes: approximately nine-day PBMC culture with coronavirus spike peptide pools or control peptides (ViraFEST assay). To expand antigen-specific T cells with peptide pools and then pick out the expanded clonotypes through TCR sequencing, the study relied on the ViraFEST assay. The convalescent patients' positive SARS-CoV-2 PCR tests were from March to December 2020, which was before the Alpha, Beta and Delta variants emerged in the United States. PBMCs were cultured at under 2.5 million per well in IMDM supplemented with roughly 5% human AB serum and about 10 IU/ml IL-2, with 9.5 to 10 ug/ml peptide pools added. Half of the culture medium was replaced with fresh IL-2-containing medium on days 3 and 7. After 9 to 11 days of culture, CD4+ T cells were isolated by negative selection with the EasySep CD4+ T cell isolation kit. Ficoll-Paque Plus gradient centrifugation was used to isolate PBMCs from whole blood, and the isolated PBMCs were then either used fresh or cryopreserved at -140C. In general, triplicate wells were set up for every culture condition.

This clonotype was observed a single time. What this receptor recognizes is not known. No clone much larger than this one lies a single base away; base qualities are absent. A single read makes a weak case. V is shortened by 3 bases, J by 1 base, and the region joining them spans 11 bases. The CDR3 spans 15 residues, from the cysteine through the phenylalanine. Just the 45-base CDR3 DNA is kept, in frame starting at base 1. The germline V gene provides CDR1 MRHNA and CDR2 SNTAGT. The library was generated by PCR. At the Johns Hopkins FTIC core, DNA from the cultured CD4+ T cells underwent TCR sequencing with the Oncomine TCR Beta short-read assay. The QIAamp micro DNA kit was used to extract genomic DNA from the cultured CD4+ T cells. The Oncomine TCR Beta libraries from cultured CD4+ T cells were pooled using unique dual indexes and then sequenced on an Illumina iSeq 100. As for the original processing: Non-productive sequences were removed, and CDR3s not starting with C, not ending with F or W, or shorter than 7 amino acids were discarded. Antigen-specific clonotypes were identified using the MANAFEST web application through comparison of peptide-stimulated wells with reference and other culture wells. Positive clones required FDR below 0.05, an odds ratio above 5, and productive frequency above 0.1% in at least two of three replicate wells. A clonotype was classed as cross-reactive if the clonotype showed significant expansion both in SARS-CoV-2 spike wells and in at least one common cold coronavirus spike condition. CDR3 homology was assessed with Levenshtein distances (stringdist) and unrooted phylogenetic trees (ape) in R version 3.6.1. Using fastp trimming at Q25 and MiXCR clonotype assembly, TCRdb reanalyzed the public sequencing data and kept in-frame beta chains. Every CDR3 protein is listed once, alongside the most common genes and DNA of its rows. The V and J calls were determined by TCRdb, not by the authors. The sample table records more than 15,000 distinct CDR3 sequences; 54% of these occur just once. The ten largest clones take up more than 30% of the sample.

Specimen: cultured CD4+ T cells from blood, collected after SARS-CoV-2 vaccination. The chain links TRBV6-4 with TRBJ2-3; confidence is insufficient to name the D gene. This TCR came from a human donor with COVID-19. The CDR3 corresponds to CASSEPGRGTDTQYF. The nucleotides are TGTGCCAGCAGTGAACCGGGCCGGGGCACAGATACGCAGTATTTT.